These T cell receptor beta chains were read from a single sample in a study of blood T cell repertoires in COVID-19. Method: immunoSEQ multiplex PCR; TCRdb's copy keeps in-frame clones and lacks some. The repertoire holds a few hundred thousand clones, 85% to 90% seen once, with around 1.3% in the top ten. Input material: PBMCs or T cells enriched from blood (not recorded which). These receptor sequences come from a man aged 25-40 years who had recovered from COVID-19. Both conserved end residues are part of each CDR3. Fields, in order: V gene, J gene, CDR3 protein.

V gene: TRBV10-3
J gene: TRBJ2-1
CDR3 protein: CAISGSGGAYNEQFF

V gene: TRBV11-3
J gene: TRBJ1-3
CDR3 protein: CASSLVLGNTIYF

V gene: TRBV19
J gene: TRBJ2-6
CDR3 protein: CASYRTSGANVLTF

V gene: TRBV3-1/TRBV3-2
J gene: TRBJ2-4
CDR3 protein: CASSPRLRVAKNIQYF

V gene: TRBV4-3
J gene: TRBJ2-1
CDR3 protein: CASSLQPGAGHEQFF

V gene: TRBV9
J gene: TRBJ2-1
CDR3 protein: CASSVGITGSSNEQFF

V gene: TRBV27
J gene: TRBJ1-1
CDR3 protein: CASSSGTVNTEAFF

V gene: TRBV25-1
J gene: TRBJ2-5
CDR3 protein: CASSERGFQETQYF

V gene: TRBV19
J gene: TRBJ2-1
CDR3 protein: CASSTISGGAYNEQFF

V gene: TRBV27
J gene: TRBJ1-4
CDR3 protein: CASPGGARTNEKLFF

V gene: TRBV7-8
J gene: TRBJ1-1
CDR3 protein: CASSPQGVWAEAFF

V gene: TRBV6-2/TRBV6-3
J gene: TRBJ2-7
CDR3 protein: CASSQAGGYEQYF

V gene: TRBV30
J gene: TRBJ2-3
CDR3 protein: CAWSYQGTNTDTQYF

V gene: TRBV7-8
J gene: TRBJ2-3
CDR3 protein: CASSFFMWGAAGASTDTQYF

V gene: TRBV27
J gene: TRBJ2-3
CDR3 protein: CASRPLTAMGGRADTQYF

V gene: TRBV3-1/TRBV3-2
J gene: TRBJ1-4
CDR3 protein: CASSQGQGGTEKLFF

V gene: TRBV28
J gene: TRBJ2-1
CDR3 protein: CASSLRYNEQFF

V gene: TRBV11-2
J gene: TRBJ2-3
CDR3 protein: CASSLLALADTQYF

V gene: TRBV5-5
J gene: TRBJ2-7
CDR3 protein: CASSLELLAAYEQYF

V gene: TRBV21-1
J gene: TRBJ1-6
CDR3 protein: CASSKVSRSYNSPLHF

V gene: TRBV19
J gene: TRBJ1-1
CDR3 protein: CATTVMNTEAFF

V gene: TRBV7-2
J gene: TRBJ2-3
CDR3 protein: CASSLLRGVTDTQYF

V gene: TRBV6-4
J gene: TRBJ1-5
CDR3 protein: CASRRDRAQPQHF

V gene: TRBV30
J gene: TRBJ1-6
CDR3 protein: CAWSVQGNSPLHF

V gene: TRBV16
J gene: TRBJ1-4
CDR3 protein: CASSPTGGANEKLFF

V gene: TRBV28
J gene: TRBJ2-5
CDR3 protein: CASRSSVETQYF

V gene: TRBV28
J gene: TRBJ1-5
CDR3 protein: CASGGGGDNQPQHF

V gene: TRBV4-1
J gene: TRBJ1-3
CDR3 protein: CASSQNWQKGADGNTIYF

V gene: TRBV4-1
J gene: TRBJ1-5
CDR3 protein: CASSQAVGGSNQPQHF

V gene: TRBV30
J gene: TRBJ2-1
CDR3 protein: CAWSAPGQGRNEQFF

V gene: TRBV28
J gene: TRBJ1-4
CDR3 protein: CASSLRRATNEKLFF

V gene: TRBV19
J gene: TRBJ2-1
CDR3 protein: CASTKPGQLYNEQFF

V gene: TRBV18
J gene: TRBJ2-1
CDR3 protein: CASSPLDRGPHNEQFF

V gene: TRBV29-1
J gene: TRBJ1-2
CDR3 protein: CSVDWTGNENYGYTF

V gene: TRBV7-9
J gene: TRBJ1-1
CDR3 protein: CASSFRGNTEAFF

V gene: TRBV6-5
J gene: TRBJ2-7
CDR3 protein: CASKQDLGFSYEQYF

V gene: TRBV2
J gene: TRBJ1-1
CDR3 protein: CASSDPTAMNTEAFF

V gene: TRBV28
J gene: TRBJ1-2
CDR3 protein: CASSSPGGNYGYTF

V gene: TRBV21-1
J gene: TRBJ2-7
CDR3 protein: CASSTSGSGCEQYF

V gene: TRBV28
J gene: TRBJ2-7
CDR3 protein: CASSPQGDIYEQYF

V gene: TRBV4-1
J gene: TRBJ2-7
CDR3 protein: CASSRGSGDPYEQYF

V gene: TRBV29-1
J gene: TRBJ2-3
CDR3 protein: CSVVHRGPTDTQYF

V gene: TRBV7-9
J gene: TRBJ2-3
CDR3 protein: CASSLGINSDTQYF

V gene: TRBV4-3
J gene: TRBJ2-2
CDR3 protein: CASSGDRGVSTGELFF

V gene: TRBV29-1
J gene: TRBJ1-2
CDR3 protein: CSVVVDRAGDGYTF

V gene: TRBV19
J gene: TRBJ1-1
CDR3 protein: CATQRDRGNTEAFF